This T cell receptor (beta chain) originates from a study of cytomegalovirus exposure and HLA in healthy donors. This clone showed up just once. Mismatch with germline at one junction end may stem from a read error. Repertoires were generated with immunoSEQ multiplex PCR, while TCRdb's copy carries only in-frame clones and drops some. The sample lists 200,000 to 250,000 clones, around 88% occurring once. The germline CDR1 and CDR2 sequences are SGDLS and YYNGEE. The CDR3 consists of 19 residues. The origin of this receptor is a woman under 30 in good health and CMV-seronegative. The V and J genes are TRBV9 and TRBJ1-2; 8 nucleotides line up with TRBD1. The sample comprised PBMCs. The CDR3 DNA reads as TGTGCTAGCAGCGTAGCTTTGGGGACAGGAGACCTGACTAACTATGGCTACACCTTC. It yields the protein CASSVALGTGDLTNYGYTF.